This is a list of T cell receptor beta chains from one sample in a study of spatial heterogeneity in lung cancer. TCRdb redid the calling of the 5' RACE reads with MiXCR, one entry per CDR3 protein. The table shows 17,000 or so distinct CDR3 sequences, with 6.2% occurring only once. The sequenced sample was lung tumor tissue, obtained at surgery. Receptors originate from a male donor with early-stage non-small cell lung cancer. Both conserved end residues are part of each CDR3. A D gene is named only where the DNA matches it firmly. Rows give clone size only sometimes, using once, few, many, or a class for an expanded clone.

TRBJ2-7,many,TRBV14,.,TGTGCCAGCAGCCAAGCCCCAGTGTCCTACGAGCAGTACTTC,CASSQAPVSYEQYF
TRBJ2-5,.,TRBV10-1,TRBD1,TGCGCCAGCAGTGAGTCTCGGACAGGGACGGGAGAGACCCAGTACTTC,CASSESRTGTGETQYF
TRBJ2-1,many,TRBV29-1,.,TGCAGCGTTGAAGAAGTCCTGAGCTCCTACAATGAGCAGTTCTTC,CSVEEVLSSYNEQFF
TRBJ2-1,.,TRBV5-1,.,TGTGCCAGCAGCCCACCCGGCTCCTACAATGAGCAGTTCTTC,CASSPPGSYNEQFF
TRBJ1-6,many,TRBV20-1,TRBD1,TGCAGTGCTGGGCACAGGGGCCGTCTTGGGGCCCTCCACTTT,CSAGHRGRLGALHF
TRBJ2-5,few,TRBV7-9,.,TGTGCCAGCAGCTTAGGTAGCGGAAGCCAAGAGACCCAGTACTTC,CASSLGSGSQETQYF
TRBJ2-7,many,TRBV18,.,TGTGCCAGCTCACCATACAGCACCTACGAGCAGTACTTC,CASSPYSTYEQYF
TRBJ1-5,many,TRBV20-1,.,TGCAGTGCTAGGTTGGGTACGGCTCAGCCCCAGCATTTT,CSARLGTAQPQHF
TRBJ1-4,many,TRBV12-3/TRBV12-4,TRBD1,TGTGCCAGCAGTTTACGACAGGGCGCCGTATCTAATGAAAAACTGTTTTTT,CASSLRQGAVSNEKLFF
TRBJ1-1,many,TRBV28,TRBD1,TGTGCCAGCCATGGGACAGGGAGGGGCACTGAAGCTTTCTTT,CASHGTGRGTEAFF
TRBJ1-5,many,TRBV28,.,TGTGCCAGCAGGAGGGCGTATAGCAATCAGCCCCAGCATTTT,CASRRAYSNQPQHF
TRBJ2-7,medium-sized,TRBV28,TRBD1,TGTGCCAGCAGTACAGGGGGCAGCGAGCAGTACTTC,CASSTGGSEQYF
TRBJ2-1,medium-sized,TRBV5-1,.,TGCGCCAGCAGCTGGAAGGGCAATGAGCAGTTCTTC,CASSWKGNEQFF
TRBJ2-5,.,TRBV29-1,.,TGCAGTTCGCTCGCCGGAAAGACCCAGTACTTC,CSSLAGKTQYF
TRBJ1-1,many,TRBV7-3,.,TGTGCCAGCAGCTTAAGAGGTGATTTGAACACTGAAGCTTTCTTT,CASSLRGDLNTEAFF